Described below is a single T cell receptor (beta chain) sequence and its context. Produced via immunoSEQ multiplex PCR; TCRdb's table is partial and in-frame only. The data hold 20,000 to 25,000 clones, with about 85% observed a single time. This sample is drawn from a study of a mutant IDH1 vaccine in newly diagnosed glioma. The germline gives CDR1 MNHNS, CDR2 SASEGT. Between the trimmed V and J ends, which lost 1 base and 2 bases, there was a span of 5 bases. The CDR3 has 13 residues. As for time point: baseline, week 1 (first vaccination visit). Stated treatment: pre-vaccination baseline after standard-of-care therapy.

The specimen comprised PBMCs, sampled from a glioma patient treated with radiotherapy, temozolomide or both. This rearrangement joins TRBV6-1 to TRBJ1-2; D is ambiguous. This clonotype originated in a man aged 40-55 years with glioma. This CDR3 is CASSEGQNYGYTF. The CDR3 DNA reads as TGTGCCAGCAGTGAAGGACAAAACTATGGCTACACCTTC.